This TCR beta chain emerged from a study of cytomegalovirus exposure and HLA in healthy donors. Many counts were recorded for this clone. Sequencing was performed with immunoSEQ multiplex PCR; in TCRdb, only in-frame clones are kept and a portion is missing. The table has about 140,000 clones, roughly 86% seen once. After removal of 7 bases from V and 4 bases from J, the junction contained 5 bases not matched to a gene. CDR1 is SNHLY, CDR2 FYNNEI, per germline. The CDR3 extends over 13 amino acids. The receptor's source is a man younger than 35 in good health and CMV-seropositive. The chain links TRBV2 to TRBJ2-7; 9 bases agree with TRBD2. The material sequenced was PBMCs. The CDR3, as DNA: TGTGCCAGCACCGGACTAGCGAGGTACGAGCAGTACTTC. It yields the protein CASTGLARYEQYF.